The 17 T cell receptor beta chains below all came from one sample that was sequenced in a study of monozygotic twins with inflammatory bowel disease. Reprocessing the 5' RACE reads, TCRdb reports a single entry for every CDR3 protein and omits DNA. This sample carries approximately 330,000 distinct CDR3 sequences, with over 2% going to the ten biggest clones. Sequenced: blood. These receptor sequences come from a human donor with ulcerative colitis or Crohn's disease, or a healthy co-twin of an affected twin (not recorded which).

The V call is TRBV7-9, the J call TRBJ1-3. CDR1 is SEHNR, CDR2 FQNEAQ, per germline (reference sequence). The CDR3 consists of 15 residues. The CDR3 loop is CASSLEFSSGNTIYF. Filled out from reference TRBV7-9 and TRBJ1-3, the complete variable domain reads DTGVSQNPRHKITKRGQNVTFRCDPISEHNRLYWYRQTLGQGPEFLTYFQNEAQLEKSRLLSDRFSAERPKGSFSTLEIQRTEQGDSAMYLCASSLEFSSGNTIYFGEGSWLTVV.

This sequence joins TRBV5-1 and TRBJ2-3; TCRdb names TRBD2, which stays unverified in the absence of DNA. Germline V gives CDR1 SGHRS, CDR2 YFSETQ. CDR3 length: 17 residues. CDR3 sequence reads: CASSLGPGTSDTDTQYF.

This sequence joins TRBV7-2 and TRBJ2-3; TCRdb indicates TRBD1, and absent DNA this call remains unverified. The CDR3 contains 15 residues. The germline gives CDR1 SGHTA, CDR2 FQGNSA. The CDR3 is CASSSKREGTDTQYF.

The chain carries TRBV10-3 and TRBJ2-1; TCRdb names TRBD1, which stays unverified in the absence of DNA. CDR3 length: 14 amino acids. Germline lookup yields CDR1 ENHRY and CDR2 SYGVKD. The CDR3 spells CAIRPVQGGNEQFF.

This chain connects TRBV18 to TRBJ2-7; the TCRdb call, TRBD2, lacks DNA for checking. There are 16 residues in the CDR3. CDR1 is KGHSH and CDR2 is LQKENI in the germline V gene. This CDR3 reads CASSPAGTSGRYEQYF.

The V call is TRBV12-3 or TRBV12-4, the J call TRBJ1-6. This CDR3 spans 16 amino acids. The CDR3: CASSGGGSSYNSPLHF.

V gene TRBV5-1 combines with J gene TRBJ2-7; TCRdb's assignment of TRBD1 cannot be checked, as there is no DNA. This CDR3 contains 14 residues. Germline V lookup: CDR1 SGHRS, CDR2 YFSETQ. This CDR3 is CASSLRDRVNEQYF.

The rearrangement links TRBV20-1 to TRBJ2-3; TCRdb's D call, TRBD1, is unchecked because there is no DNA. CDR3 length: 15 residues. Germline assignment: CDR1 DFQATT and CDR2 SNEGSKA (reference sequence). The CDR3 here is CSAEAGATSSDTQYF.

This chain links TRBV14 with TRBJ2-3; TCRdb names TRBD2, which stays unverified in the absence of DNA. Germline CDR1 reads SGHDN; CDR2 reads FVKESK. The CDR3 is 15 residues long. CDR3 residues: CASSPVREVPDTQYF.

The chain carries TRBV20-1 and TRBJ2-1; TCRdb reports TRBD2, a call that lacks DNA to check it against. The CDR3 extends over 14 amino acids. Germline CDR1 is DFQATT and CDR2 is SNEGSKA (reference sequence). CDR3 region: CSARGLGIFNEQFF.

The chain recombines TRBV20-1 with TRBJ2-7; no DNA is available, so the TRBD2 call from TCRdb remains unchecked. The CDR3 is made up of 14 amino acids. Germline V gene lookup returns CDR1 DFQATT and CDR2 SNEGSKA (reference sequence). The CDR3 here is CSAMEDGLSYEQYF.

This rearrangement joins TRBV5-1 to TRBJ2-7; the TCRdb call, TRBD1, lacks DNA for checking. The CDR3 covers 13 residues. Germline lookup yields CDR1 SGHRS and CDR2 YFSETQ. CDR3 in amino acids: CASRLGADYEQYF.

The chain combines TRBV12-3 or TRBV12-4 with TRBJ2-1; TCRdb's D call of TRBD2 is untestable without DNA. CDR3 length equals 13 residues. The CDR3 loop reads CASSFTRDNEQFF.

The CDR3: CASSAYKNSGANVLTF. This chain uses TRBV9 with TRBJ2-6. Germline loops: CDR1 SGDLS, CDR2 YYNGEE. CDR3 length: 16 amino acids.

The J gene is TRBJ2-5, the V gene TRBV7-9; TCRdb's assignment of TRBD2 cannot be checked, as there is no DNA. The CDR3 loop spans 12 amino acids. CDR1 is SEHNR and CDR2 is FQNEAQ in the germline V gene (reference sequence). CDR3: CASSLQEGTQYF.

The chain couples TRBV19 to TRBJ2-1; TCRdb lists TRBD2, though no DNA is available to test this call. This CDR3 contains 16 residues. Germline V gene data show CDR1 as LNHDA and CDR2 as SQIVND (reference sequence). The CDR3 loop is CASSIWSSGGYNEQFF.

The genes are TRBV9 and TRBJ1-6. CDR3 length: 15 amino acids. Germline V gene sequence: CDR1 SGDLS, CDR2 YYNGEE. CDR3 loop: CASGRGSAYNSPLHF.